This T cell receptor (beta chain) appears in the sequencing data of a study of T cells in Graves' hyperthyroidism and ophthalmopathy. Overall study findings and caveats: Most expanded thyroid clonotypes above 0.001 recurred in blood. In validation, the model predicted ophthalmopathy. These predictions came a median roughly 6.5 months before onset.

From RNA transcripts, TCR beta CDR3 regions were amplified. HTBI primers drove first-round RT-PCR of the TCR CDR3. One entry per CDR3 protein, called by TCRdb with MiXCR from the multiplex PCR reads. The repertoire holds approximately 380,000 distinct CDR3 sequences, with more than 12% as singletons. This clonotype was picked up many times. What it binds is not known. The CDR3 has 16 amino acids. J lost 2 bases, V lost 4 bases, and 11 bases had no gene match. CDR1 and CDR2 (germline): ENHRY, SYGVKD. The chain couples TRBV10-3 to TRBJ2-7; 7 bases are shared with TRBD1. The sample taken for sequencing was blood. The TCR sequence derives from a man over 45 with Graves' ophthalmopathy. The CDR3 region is CAISGGWDRQTYEQYF. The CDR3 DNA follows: TGTGCCATCAGTGGGGGTTGGGACAGACAAACCTACGAGCAGTACTTC.